Listed here are 32 T cell receptor beta chains from one sample, sequenced in a study of Ad26.COV2.S vaccination and SARS-CoV-2 variants. TCRdb's copy holds only in-frame clones and misses some; the assay was immunoSEQ multiplex PCR. The sample records about 180,000 clones, about 83% being singletons. The starting material was peripheral blood, obtained after recovery from COVID-19. All receptors derive from a human donor who had recovered from COVID-19.

This chain links TRBV5-1 with TRBJ2-2; D is ambiguous. This CDR3 is 12 amino acids long. In germline, CDR1 is SGHRS, CDR2 YFSETQ. The ends were cut back, 3 bases at V and 2 bases at J, with 2 bases in the middle. CDR3 sequence (DNA): TGCGCCAGCAGCTCCAACACCGGGGAGCTGTTTTTT. It codes for CASSSNTGELFF.

The chain is built from TRBV7-9 and TRBJ2-1, with 8 bases lining up with TRBD2. Germline trimming cut 4 bases from V and 0 bases from J; bases unmatched to any gene: 5. Germline V gene lookup returns CDR1 SEHNR and CDR2 FQNEAQ (reference sequence). The CDR3 runs to 16 residues. The CDR3 nucleotides read TGTGCCAGCAGCTCCTTACTAGCGGCCTCCTACAATGAGCAGTTCTTC. Amino acids: CASSSLLAASYNEQFF. The entire variable domain, with the rest obtained from reference TRBV7-9 and TRBJ2-1, is as follows: DTGVSQNPRHKITKRGQNVTFRCDPISEHNRLYWYRQTLGQGPEFLTYFQNEAQLEKSRLLSDRFSAERPKGSFSTLEIQRTEQGDSAMYLCASSSLLAASYNEQFFGPGTRLTVL.

This chain links TRBV6-5 with TRBJ2-1; D call uncertain. In germline, CDR1 is MNHEY, CDR2 SVGAGI. The V end lost 6 bases, the J end lost 7 bases, and 13 bases lay between the germline ends. The CDR3 has 13 amino acids. Here the CDR3 reads CASRVSLPNEQFF. CDR3 bases: TGTGCCAGCAGGGTCTCGCTACCGAATGAGCAGTTCTTC.

The chain recombines TRBV2 with TRBJ1-2, with D tentatively TRBD1 (6 bases). The CDR3 covers 15 residues. Germline V gene sequence: CDR1 SNHLY, CDR2 FYNNEI. Trimming cost V 5 bases and J 8 bases, with 21 bases left between them. The CDR3 sequence is CASSLDSILTVGYTF. CDR3 coding DNA: TGTGCCAGCAGTCTGGACAGTATCCTCACTGTAGGCTACACCTTC.

V and J are TRBV3-1 (or the pseudogene TRBV3-2) and TRBJ2-7, with TRBD1 as a possible D gene (6 bases). The V end lost 3 bases, the J end lost 3 bases, and 15 bases lay between the germline ends. CDR3 size: 15 residues. The germline gives CDR1 LGHDT, CDR2 YNNKEL (reference sequence). The DNA for the CDR3 is TGTGCCAGCAGCCAGCGGACGGGACAATACTACGAGCAGTACTTC. Protein: CASSQRTGQYYEQYF.

In its sample, this clone was seen once. CDR3 sequence (DNA): TGTGCCAGCAGCCAACAACACAGGGACGAGCAGTACTTC. Protein: CASSQQHRDEQYF. The chain carries TRBV9 and TRBJ2-7; weak D call: TRBD1 (6 bases). This CDR3 is built from 13 residues. Germline V lookup: CDR1 SGDLS, CDR2 YYNGEE. V lost 4 bases and J lost 5, with 13 bases in between.

This chain uses TRBV5-6 with TRBJ2-7; D is unresolved. The germline gives CDR1 SGHDT, CDR2 YYEEEE. CDR3 length: 13 residues. Trimming left V 1 base short and J 2 bases short, with 7 bases between. DNA for the CDR3: TGTGCCAGCAGCTTGATCTCAGCCTACGAGCAGTACTTC. Protein sequence: CASSLISAYEQYF.

The chain couples TRBV5-1 to TRBJ1-3; 8 nucleotides align to TRBD1. V lost 0 bases, J lost 4 bases, and 6 bases stayed unmatched. Germline lookup yields CDR1 SGHRS and CDR2 YFSETQ. The CDR3 runs 16 residues. The CDR3 reads CASSLGQGASGNTIYF. CDR3 in DNA: TGCGCCAGCAGCTTGGGGCAGGGGGCCTCGGGAAACACCATATATTTT.

The V call is TRBV6-2 or TRBV6-3, the J call TRBJ2-1; D is ambiguous. CDR3 size: 15 residues. V lost 4 bases and J lost 3, with 13 bases in between. Germline loops: CDR1 MNHEY, CDR2 SVGEGT. As DNA, the CDR3 is TGTGCCAGCAGTTCCGATCCGTCCCGCTACAATGAGCAGTTCTTC. Translation gives CASSSDPSRYNEQFF.

CDR3 protein: CASSSGQGAGTEKLFF. In DNA form, the CDR3 reads TGCGCCAGCAGCTCGGGACAGGGGGCGGGGACGGAAAAACTGTTTTTT. The chain is built from TRBV5-1 and TRBJ1-4; 12 nucleotides align to TRBD1. The CDR3 runs to 16 residues. From germline, CDR1 is SGHRS and CDR2 YFSETQ. The V and J ends lost 3 bases and 8 bases, in that order; junction bases with no gene match: 8.

In nucleotides, the CDR3 is TGTGCCACCAGCAGAGATCGAGCCCAGGGGGTAATATTAAACCATGGCTACACCTTC. This encodes CATSRDRAQGVILNHGYTF. This chain connects TRBV15 to TRBJ1-2; 7 bases map to TRBD1. Germline CDR1 is LNHNV and CDR2 is YYDKDF (reference sequence). The CDR3 runs to 19 residues. The J segment lost 6 bases and the V segment lost 0 bases, leaving 19 bases of the junction unmatched. Supplemented by reference TRBV15 and TRBJ1-2, the full variable domain reads DAMVIQNPRYQVTQFGKPVTLSCSQTLNHNVMYWYQQKSSQAPKLLFHYYDKDFNNEADTPDNFQSRRPNTSFCFLDIRSPGLGDTAMYLCATSRDRAQGVILNHGYTFGSGTRLTVV.

The chain combines TRBV15 with TRBJ2-7; 8 bases align to TRBD1. CDR1 is LNHNV and CDR2 is YYDKDF in the germline V gene (reference sequence). CDR3 size: 13 residues. The ends lost 3 bases at V and 3 bases at J; junction bases unmatched: 1. The CDR3 DNA reads TGTGCCACCAGCAGGGACAGGGTCTACGAGCAGTACTTC. Amino acid sequence: CATSRDRVYEQYF.

The chain recombines TRBV5-5 with TRBJ1-6; possible D gene TRBD1, 5 bases. There are 14 residues in the CDR3. The V and J ends lost 3 bases and 10 bases respectively, with 14 bases between them. Per the germline V gene, CDR1 is SGHKS and CDR2 is YYEKEE (reference sequence). DNA of the CDR3: TGTGCCAGCAGCTCACAGGATCTATGGTCACCCCTCCACTTT. Its protein is CASSSQDLWSPLHF.

The count of this clone is one. The chain has TRBV7-2 and TRBJ1-6; D gene unclear. This CDR3 region has 16 residues. CDR1 is SGHTA and CDR2 is FQGNSA in the germline V gene. V lost 5 bases, J lost 0 bases, and 11 bases lay in between. In nucleotides, the CDR3 is TGTGCCAGCAGCCCCTCCTCCGGCTCCTATAATTCACCCCTCCACTTT. Its translation: CASSPSSGSYNSPLHF.

This clone was picked up a small number of times. The J gene is TRBJ2-7, the V gene TRBV10-3; the D is unclear. The CDR3 sequence is 12 residues long. Trimming left V 6 bases short and J 3 bases short, with 9 bases between. Germline-derived CDR1 and CDR2 are ENHRY and SYGVKD. The CDR3 loop is CAISRNDYEQYF. CDR3 nucleotide sequence: TGTGCCATCAGCCGGAACGACTACGAGCAGTACTTC.

The CDR3 region is CASSSTRESFF. DNA for the CDR3: TGTGCCAGCAGCTCGACCCGAGAGTCTTTCTTT. V is TRBV7-9 and J is TRBJ1-1; D is ambiguous. The V gene's germline CDR1 is SEHNR and CDR2 FQNEAQ (reference sequence). The CDR3 extends over 11 amino acids. With 4 bases removed from V and 12 bases from J, the gap between germline ends came to 12 bases.

The chain joins TRBV10-3 to TRBJ2-4; D unresolved. Trimming pared 3 bases from V and 0 bases from J, leaving 6 bases between. Germline values: CDR1 ENHRY, CDR2 SYGVKD. The CDR3 spans 14 residues. The CDR3 sequence is CAISDSIAKNIQYF. In nucleotides, the CDR3 is TGTGCCATCAGTGATTCGATAGCCAAAAACATTCAGTACTTC.

This clone was detected only once. The rearrangement joins TRBV4-2 to TRBJ2-3; D is undetermined. The CDR3 has 18 residues. Per germline, CDR1 LGHNA and CDR2 YNFKEQ. Trimming stripped 3 bases from V and 0 bases from J, with 19 bases between. CDR3 nucleotide sequence: TGTGCCAGCAGCCATCCCGATCTTCTAGAAGGGAGCACAGATACGCAGTATTTT. Its translation: CASSHPDLLEGSTDTQYF.

The J gene is TRBJ2-5, the V gene TRBV18; D may be TRBD2 (6 bases). CDR3 length: 14 amino acids. The V and J ends lost 6 bases and 2 bases respectively, with 13 bases between them. Germline assignment: CDR1 KGHSH and CDR2 LQKENI. The CDR3, as DNA: TGTGCCAGCTCCCCGGGACTCTCACAAGAGACCCAGTACTTC. Its translation: CASSPGLSQETQYF.

The rearrangement joins TRBV11-2 to TRBJ2-5; 15 bases are a match to TRBD2. CDR3 length: 17 amino acids. Germline V gene lookup returns CDR1 SGHAT and CDR2 FQNNGV. V lost 1 base, J lost 5 bases, and 5 bases stayed unmatched. The CDR3: CASSLVLGTSGRETQYF. The CDR3 DNA sequence: TGTGCCAGCAGCTTAGTTTTAGGGACTAGCGGGAGGGAGACCCAGTACTTC.

The chain employs TRBV19 and TRBJ2-1, with D perhaps TRBD2 (6 bases). The CDR3 sequence is 15 residues long. Per germline, CDR1 LNHDA and CDR2 SQIVND (reference sequence). The V and J ends lost 6 bases and 3 bases respectively, with 15 bases between them. The CDR3 here is CASSLGREDYNEQFF. The CDR3, as DNA: TGTGCCAGTAGCTTGGGGCGGGAAGACTACAATGAGCAGTTCTTC.

The CDR3 DNA reads TGTGCCAGCAGCTTTGGGAGAGCCTCGGGGGGTACGCAGTATTTT. Translated, it gives CASSFGRASGGTQYF. The chain couples TRBV7-9 to TRBJ2-3; 7 bases match TRBD2. Germline assignment: CDR1 SEHNR and CDR2 FQNEAQ (reference sequence). The V gene end was trimmed by 3 bases and the J gene end by 8 bases; junction bases not matched to a gene: 11. This CDR3 contains 15 residues.

As regards this clone: This same CDR3 is encoded by further DNA sequences in the sample. The chain carries TRBV7-9 and TRBJ2-7; a weak D match, TRBD1 (6 bases). Trimming took off 5 bases at V and 2 bases at J, with 13 bases between the two ends. The CDR3 is 14 residues long. Germline assignment: CDR1 SEHNR and CDR2 FQNEAQ (reference sequence). This chain's CDR3 is CASSLWTETYEQYF. The CDR3 region has the DNA TGTGCCAGCAGCCTGTGGACAGAGACCTACGAGCAGTACTTC.

This chain uses TRBV4-1 with TRBJ2-7; a weak D match, TRBD2 (6 bases). The V end was cut by 7 bases, the J end by 4 bases, with 14 bases between. The CDR3 loop spans 13 amino acids. From germline, CDR1 is MGHRA and CDR2 YSYEKL. In nucleotides, the CDR3 is TGCGCCAGCATGCCCCTCGGGGGTTACGAGCAGTACTTC. Its translation is CASMPLGGYEQYF.

The V call is TRBV19, the J call TRBJ2-5; 8 bases fit TRBD2. Germline trimming cut 9 bases from V and 4 bases from J; bases unmatched to any gene: 4. Germline V lookup: CDR1 LNHDA, CDR2 SQIVND (reference sequence). The CDR3 spans 12 residues. The CDR3 bases are TGTGCCAGAGGTCGGGGGGGAGAGACCCAGTACTTC. Translating it yields CARGRGGETQYF.

The chain has TRBV7-3 and TRBJ2-1; the D gene is possibly TRBD2 (6 bases). This CDR3 contains 14 residues. The V end was cut by 5 bases, the J end by 5 bases, with 13 bases between. The V gene's germline CDR1 is SGHTA and CDR2 FQGTGA. DNA for the CDR3: TGTGCCAGCAGCCCTAGCGCGACCCACAATGAGCAGTTCTTC. Its protein product is CASSPSATHNEQFF.

The chain recombines TRBV7-9 with TRBJ2-3; 9 bases agree with TRBD1. The V gene's germline CDR1 is SEHNR and CDR2 FQNEAQ (reference sequence). The CDR3 loop spans 15 amino acids. V trimming: 5 bases; J trimming: 2 bases; junction bases outside the gene matches: 5. The chain's CDR3 is CASSPDRGTTDTQYF. As DNA, the CDR3 is TGTGCCAGCAGCCCGGACAGGGGAACCACAGATACGCAGTATTTT.

The chain has TRBV24-1 and TRBJ2-5; 7 nucleotides match TRBD2. This CDR3 is built from 16 residues. V shed 7 bases, J shed 1 base, and the junction held 11 bases outside the gene matches. Looked up from germline, CDR1 is KGHDR and CDR2 is SFDVKD. The CDR3 region is CATSDIRGERQETQYF. DNA for the CDR3: TGTGCCACCAGCGATATACGGGGGGAGCGCCAAGAGACCCAGTACTTC.

This chain joins TRBV20-1 and TRBJ1-3; D ambiguous. V was pared by 3 bases and J by 0 bases, with 9 bases between. CDR1 DFQATT and CDR2 SNEGSKA come from the germline V gene (reference sequence). This CDR3 is 14 amino acids long. The CDR3: CSASTGNSGNTIYF. The CDR3 DNA is TGCAGTGCTAGTACGGGGAACTCTGGAAACACCATATATTTT.

This chain links TRBV2 with TRBJ1-2; possibly TRBD1 for D (6 bases). The germline CDR1 and CDR2 sequences are SNHLY and FYNNEI. The CDR3 is made up of 17 amino acids. Trimming stripped 4 bases from V and 4 bases from J, with 22 bases between. For the CDR3, the DNA is TGTGCCAGCAGTGCGTCTATAGTATCAGGGGAGGGCTATGGCTACACCTTC. Its protein product is CASSASIVSGEGYGYTF. Drawing the rest from reference TRBV2 and TRBJ1-2, the complete variable domain is EPEVTQTPSHQVTQMGQEVILRCVPISNHLYFYWYRQILGQKVEFLVSFYNNEISEKSEIFDDQFSVERPDGSNFTLKIRSTKLEDSAMYFCASSASIVSGEGYGYTFGSGTRLTVV.

This chain uses TRBV29-1 with TRBJ2-1; 9 nucleotides agree with TRBD1. The V and J ends lost 8 bases and 5 bases, in that order; junction bases with no gene match: 7. This CDR3 has 13 residues. From germline, CDR1 is SQVTM and CDR2 ANQGSEA. This CDR3 reads CSLARTGDNEQFF. The CDR3 DNA reads TGCAGCCTGGCCCGGACAGGGGACAATGAGCAGTTCTTC.

This chain connects TRBV19 to TRBJ1-1; D is undetermined. V lost 6 bases to trimming and J lost 11 bases, with 16 bases between them. This CDR3 has 12 amino acids. Germline lookup yields CDR1 LNHDA and CDR2 SQIVND (reference sequence). CDR3 sequence (DNA): TGTGCCAGTAGCCCTGTCACGGGAGACGCTTTCTTT. It is translated as CASSPVTGDAFF.